These 30 T cell receptor beta chains came from one sample sequenced in a study of cytomegalovirus exposure and HLA in healthy donors. 60 Vbeta and 13 Jbeta primers were used in PCR. Measured with immunoSEQ multiplex PCR; TCRdb has only the in-frame clones, and not every one. The table includes 150,000 to 250,000 clones, 65% to 90% detected once. Specimen: PBMCs. These receptors originate from a woman aged 45-60 years in good health and CMV-seronegative.

The chain is built from TRBV30 and TRBJ1-3, with D uncertain. V was trimmed by 3 bases and J by 0 bases, leaving 9 bases between them. This CDR3 is 14 amino acids long. Germline loops: CDR1 GTSNPN, CDR2 SVGIG (reference sequence). CDR3 in DNA: TGTGCCTGGAGGTCGGGGAGCTCTGGAAACACCATATATTTT. It translates to CAWRSGSSGNTIYF. The full variable domain, its missing parts supplied by reference TRBV30 and TRBJ1-3, is SQTIHQWPATLVQPVGSPLSLECTVEGTSNPNLYWYRQAAGRGLQLLFYSVGIGQISSEVPQNLSASRPQDRQFILSSKKLLLSDSGFYLCAWRSGSSGNTIYFGEGSWLTVV.

V and J are TRBV19 and TRBJ2-2; 7 nucleotides match TRBD2. This CDR3 is built from 17 residues. Trimming took 5 bases from V and 5 from J; bases not matched to a gene: 14. CDR1 is LNHDA, CDR2 SQIVND, per germline (reference sequence). As DNA, the CDR3 is TGTGCCAGTAGTTTTCTAGCGGCCTTACAACGGACCGGGGAGCTGTTTTTT. This encodes CASSFLAALQRTGELFF.

The chain uses TRBV7-2 and TRBJ1-4, with TRBD1 matching over 9 bases. The germline CDR1 and CDR2 sequences are SGHTA and FQGNSA. V trimming: 1 base; J trimming: 5 bases; junction bases outside the gene matches: 2. This CDR3 spans 15 amino acids. For the CDR3, the DNA is TGTGCCAGCAGCTTAGACAGGGGGCGGAATGAAAAACTGTTTTTT. Residues: CASSLDRGRNEKLFF. The full variable domain, in which reference TRBV7-2 and TRBJ1-4 provide the parts outside the CDR3, is GAGVSQSPSNKVTEKGKDVELRCDPISGHTALYWYRQSLGQGLEFLIYFQGNSAPDKSGLPSDRFSAERTGGSVSTLTIQRTQQEDSAVYLCASSLDRGRNEKLFFGSGTQLSVL.

The chain is built from TRBV27 and TRBJ1-5; D unresolved. The CDR3 sequence is 14 residues long. Trimming stripped 5 bases from V and 0 bases from J, with 8 bases between. In germline, CDR1 is MNHEY, CDR2 SMNVEV (reference sequence). The CDR3 bases are TGTGCCAGCAGTGAAAGCAATAGCAATCAGCCCCAGCATTTT. Translated: CASSESNSNQPQHF.

This chain uses TRBV27 with TRBJ1-1; TRBD1 is a possible D gene (5 bases). Germline V gene sequence: CDR1 MNHEY, CDR2 SMNVEV (reference sequence). The CDR3 consists of 11 residues. The CDR3 loop is CVTGGAEEAFF. In nucleotides, the CDR3 is TGTGTTACTGGTGGGGCGGAAGAAGCTTTCTTT.

V and J are TRBV7-2 and TRBJ2-5; 9 bases agree with TRBD1. V lost 5 bases, J lost 5 bases, and 9 bases stayed unmatched. This CDR3 region has 15 residues. CDR1 is SGHTA, CDR2 FQGNSA, per germline. CDR3 amino acids: CASSITGGSTETQYF. The CDR3 nucleotides read TGTGCCAGCAGCATCACAGGGGGCAGTACGGAGACCCAGTACTTC.

The sample holds a few counts of this clone. This chain joins TRBV4-1 and TRBJ2-7; unclear D gene. In germline, CDR1 is MGHRA, CDR2 YSYEKL. The CDR3 sequence is 12 residues long. Trimming stripped 3 bases from V and 6 bases from J, with 9 bases between. The CDR3 region is CASSHSRGEQYF. DNA of the CDR3: TGCGCCAGCAGCCATTCAAGAGGCGAGCAGTACTTC.

This clone was detected a few times. V usage is TRBV30 and J usage is TRBJ1-2, with D perhaps TRBD1 (5 bases). CDR1 and CDR2 (germline): GTSNPN, SVGIG (reference sequence). Trimming left V 0 bases short and J 8 bases short, with 13 bases between. The CDR3 contains 13 residues. The CDR3 DNA reads as TGTGCCTGGAGTGTAAGGAGGGGAAGCGGCTACACCTTC. Translating gives CAWSVRRGSGYTF.

The chain has TRBV28 and TRBJ2-7; 9 positions agree with TRBD2. This CDR3 is 14 amino acids long. V trimming: 9 bases; J trimming: 0 bases; junction bases outside the gene matches: 6. Germline V gives CDR1 MDHEN, CDR2 SYDVKM. As DNA, the CDR3 is TGTGCCAGTGAACTAGCGGGTAGCTCCTACGAGCAGTACTTC. Encoded protein: CASELAGSSYEQYF.

The chain couples TRBV5-4 to TRBJ2-1; 7 bases agree with TRBD2. Trimming cost V 4 bases and J 7 bases; bases outside gene matches: 14. This CDR3 comprises 16 residues. Germline V gene lookup returns CDR1 SGHNT and CDR2 YYREEE (reference sequence). CDR3 sequence: CASSGESGKNRNEQFF. Written as DNA, the CDR3 is TGTGCCAGCAGCGGGGAGAGCGGGAAGAACCGAAATGAGCAGTTCTTC. Using reference TRBV5-4 and TRBJ2-1 for the parts outside the CDR3, the full variable domain is ETGVTQSPTHLIKTRGQQVTLRCSSQSGHNTVSWYQQALGQGPQFIFQYYREEENGRGNFPPRFSGLQFPNYSSELNVNALELDDSALYLCASSGESGKNRNEQFFGPGTRLTVL.

The chain carries TRBV6-4 and TRBJ2-3, with 10 bases aligning to TRBD2. This CDR3 has 15 amino acids. Germline CDR1 is MRHNA and CDR2 is SNTAGT. J lost 1 base, V lost 6 bases, and 4 bases had no gene match. CDR3 DNA sequence: TGTGCCAGCAGCCTAGCGGGAGATGGCACAGATACGCAGTATTTT. Encoded protein: CASSLAGDGTDTQYF.

In this sample, this clone turned up a few times. The chain employs TRBV25-1 and TRBJ1-5, with 8 bases fitting TRBD1. The junction had 14 bases not matched to a gene; V was cut back by 4 bases and J by 3 bases. Germline V gene sequence: CDR1 MGHDK, CDR2 SYGVNS. The CDR3 spans 18 residues. CDR3 sequence: CASSGTGLRDGANQPQHF. In DNA, the CDR3 is TGTGCCAGCAGTGGGACAGGGCTCCGGGATGGAGCCAATCAGCCCCAGCATTTT.

The V and J genes are TRBV6-1 and TRBJ1-1; 7 bases line up with TRBD1. The J segment lost 3 bases and the V segment lost 1 base, leaving 14 bases of the junction unmatched. Germline CDR1 is MNHNS and CDR2 is SASEGT. CDR3 length: 18 residues. The CDR3: CASSEGPFVDRIHTEAFF. The CDR3 nucleotides are TGTGCCAGCAGTGAAGGACCCTTCGTGGACAGGATTCACACTGAAGCTTTCTTT.

This chain links TRBV28 with TRBJ2-2; D may be TRBD2 (5 bases). Germline-derived CDR1 and CDR2 are MDHEN and SYDVKM. V was shortened by 2 bases and J by 7 bases, with 11 bases between the two germline ends. CDR3 length equals 14 residues. The CDR3 DNA is TGTGCCAGCAGTTTACCTAGCCATCACGGGGAGCTGTTTTTT. As protein: CASSLPSHHGELFF.

This clone was counted between two and nine times. The genes are TRBV7-8 and TRBJ2-3; D is unclear. CDR3 length: 14 residues. V was shortened by 1 base and J by 7 bases, with 12 bases between the two germline ends. In germline, CDR1 is SGHVS, CDR2 FQNEAQ. CDR3 sequence (DNA): TGTGCCAGCAGCTTAGATACCTGGGCCCATACGCAGTATTTT. This translates into CASSLDTWAHTQYF.

The genes are TRBV6-6 and TRBJ1-1; 7 nucleotides agree with TRBD1. Per germline, CDR1 MNHNY and CDR2 SVGAGI (reference sequence). CDR3 length: 14 amino acids. V lost 7 bases and J lost 0; bases outside the gene matches: 5. In DNA, the CDR3 is TGTGCCAGCACCCCGACAGGGATGAACACTGAAGCTTTCTTT. This gives the protein CASTPTGMNTEAFF.

DNA of the CDR3: TGTGCCAGCAGTTACTTACCAGGGAAGACCCAGTACTTC. Residues: CASSYLPGKTQYF. V and J are TRBV6-5 and TRBJ2-5; possibly TRBD1 for D (5 bases). Germline V gene data show CDR1 as MNHEY and CDR2 as SVGAGI. This CDR3 is 13 amino acids long. Trimming removed 1 base at V and 6 bases at J, with 9 bases between.

This clone was counted between two and nine times. The chain uses TRBV7-2 and TRBJ2-2; D is unclear. CDR1 and CDR2 from the germline V gene are SGHTA and FQGNSA. This CDR3 comprises 15 residues. V gave up 5 bases and J gave up 4 bases, with 14 bases separating them. This chain's CDR3 is CASSLGAVITGELFF. The CDR3 DNA reads TGTGCCAGCAGCCTTGGTGCGGTAATCACCGGGGAGCTGTTTTTT.

The V call is TRBV6-5, the J call TRBJ2-7, with 11 bases fitting TRBD2. V was clipped by 4 bases and J by 4 bases; unmatched bases: 9. The CDR3 covers 16 residues. CDR1 and CDR2 (germline): MNHEY, SVGAGI. This CDR3 is CASSSYGTSGVYEQYF. DNA of the CDR3: TGTGCCAGCAGTTCCTACGGGACTAGCGGAGTTTACGAGCAGTACTTC.

The rearrangement links TRBV28 to TRBJ1-1; no clear D. Germline V lookup: CDR1 MDHEN, CDR2 SYDVKM. V was clipped by 8 bases and J by 4 bases, with 17 bases between them. This CDR3 contains 14 residues. In DNA form, the CDR3 reads TGTGCCAGCGCGAGGGAGGGCTCCGGCACTGAAGCTTTCTTT. Translation: CASAREGSGTEAFF.

The rearrangement joins TRBV6-1 to TRBJ1-2; maybe TRBD1 (6 bases). CDR3 size: 15 residues. Per the germline V gene, CDR1 is MNHNS and CDR2 is SASEGT. The ends were cut back, 10 bases at V and 7 bases at J, with 25 bases in the middle. The CDR3 protein is CATPAQGLPLRGYTF. Here the CDR3 DNA reads TGTGCCACCCCCGCCCAGGGGCTCCCTCTTCGTGGCTACACCTTC.

V and J are TRBV15 and TRBJ2-7, with 8 nucleotides matching TRBD1. Germline lookup yields CDR1 LNHNV and CDR2 YYDKDF (reference sequence). The CDR3 spans 15 residues. V shed 3 bases and J 3 bases; nucleotides not matched to a gene: 7. This CDR3 reads CATSRMGTGYYEQYF. For the CDR3, the DNA is TGTGCCACCAGCAGGATGGGGACAGGATACTACGAGCAGTACTTC.

The V gene is TRBV28, the J gene TRBJ2-5, with D possibly matching TRBD2 (6 bases). The V end lost 3 bases, the J end lost 3 bases, and 8 bases lay between the germline ends. The germline V gene has CDR1 MDHEN and CDR2 SYDVKM. CDR3 length: 13 amino acids. CDR3 sequence: CASSFGSEETQYF. In DNA form, the CDR3 reads TGTGCCAGCAGTTTCGGGAGCGAAGAGACCCAGTACTTC.

The J gene is TRBJ2-1, the V gene TRBV28, with 12 bases identical to TRBD1. With 10 bases clipped from V and 3 bases from J, the junction kept 10 bases outside the gene matches. This CDR3 spans 16 amino acids. The germline V gene encodes CDR1 MDHEN and CDR2 SYDVKM. CDR3 sequence: CAIKPGTGGVYNEQFF. The DNA of the CDR3 is TGTGCCATCAAGCCCGGGACAGGGGGCGTCTACAATGAGCAGTTCTTC.

J is TRBJ2-1 and V is TRBV11-2; unclear D gene. Germline V gene sequence: CDR1 SGHAT, CDR2 FQNNGV. This CDR3 has 14 residues. The V end lost 2 bases, the J end lost 0 bases, and 5 bases lay between the germline ends. CDR3 protein: CASSLMSSYNEQFF. CDR3 DNA sequence: TGTGCCAGCAGCTTAATGAGCTCCTACAATGAGCAGTTCTTC.

V and J are TRBV9 and TRBJ2-1, with D perhaps TRBD1 (6 bases). The CDR3 runs 16 residues. Germline values: CDR1 SGDLS, CDR2 YYNGEE. Trimming left V 3 bases short and J 0 bases short, with 13 bases between. The CDR3 DNA reads TGTGCCAGCAGCGCAAGGACAGCGAGCTCCTACAATGAGCAGTTCTTC. Translation gives CASSARTASSYNEQFF.

The chain combines TRBV7-8 with TRBJ2-3, with 10 bases aligning to TRBD2. The V segment lost 5 bases and the J segment 4 bases; nucleotides outside the gene matches: 6. Germline loops: CDR1 SGHVS, CDR2 FQNEAQ. The CDR3 length is 15 residues. The CDR3 loop reads CASSAQREGPDTQYF. The DNA of the CDR3 is TGTGCCAGCAGCGCCCAGCGGGAGGGCCCAGATACGCAGTATTTT.

The chain employs TRBV27 and TRBJ1-5; 8 bases are shared with TRBD1. This CDR3 is built from 16 residues. The J segment lost 7 bases and the V segment lost 4 bases, leaving 12 bases of the junction unmatched. Germline-derived CDR1 and CDR2 are MNHEY and SMNVEV (reference sequence). The CDR3 loop reads CASSSRRGQAGQPQHF. CDR3 coding DNA: TGTGCCAGCAGTTCCCGGCGGGGACAGGCAGGGCAGCCCCAGCATTTT.

The chain links TRBV28 to TRBJ1-1, with 10 positions matching TRBD1. The V segment lost 5 bases and the J segment 2 bases; nucleotides outside the gene matches: 8. The germline CDR1 and CDR2 sequences are MDHEN and SYDVKM. The length of the CDR3 is 16 residues. The CDR3 coding sequence is TGTGCCAGCAGTATCCCGGGACAGGGGTTTAACACTGAAGCTTTCTTT. This codes for CASSIPGQGFNTEAFF.

The rearrangement uses TRBV19 and TRBJ2-7, with TRBD1 as a possible D gene (6 bases). This CDR3 has 15 amino acids. Germline assignment: CDR1 LNHDA and CDR2 SQIVND (reference sequence). V was trimmed by 3 bases and J by 2 bases, leaving 14 bases between them. The CDR3 sequence is CASSMEAGDAYEQYF. CDR3 sequence (DNA): TGTGCCAGTAGTATGGAGGCAGGGGATGCCTACGAGCAGTACTTC.